This TCR beta chain was recorded in a study of blood T cell repertoires in COVID-19. Here immunoSEQ multiplex PCR was the method, and the copy in TCRdb shows in-frame clones only, minus some. Of a few hundred thousand clones listed, 75% to 90% were seen once; the top ten hold roughly 1%. The CDR3 totals 14 residues. The germline V gene has CDR1 LNHDA and CDR2 SQIVND (reference sequence). V shed 6 bases, J shed 5 bases, and the junction held 6 bases outside the gene matches. The chain links TRBV19 to TRBJ1-4, with 7 bases identical to TRBD1. Source material: PBMCs or T cells enriched from blood (not recorded which). The TCR sequence derives from a man younger than 35 who had recovered from COVID-19. The CDR3: CASRLGQLNEKLFF. The CDR3 region has the DNA TGTGCCAGTAGATTGGGACAGCTAAATGAAAAACTGTTTTTT.